A selection of T cell receptor beta chains follows, all from one sample in a study of T cells in Graves' hyperthyroidism and ophthalmopathy. TCRdb re-called the multiplex PCR reads with MiXCR, one entry per CDR3 protein. The sample includes 550,000 to 800,000 distinct CDR3 sequences, roughly a sixth seen only once; the top ten take roughly a sixth. The sequencing input was blood. These receptors originate from a middle-aged man with Graves' hyperthyroidism. Each CDR3 is given with its conserved first and last residue. A D gene is named only where the DNA matches it firmly. Not every row has a clone size; where given, it reads once, few, many or a size class.

clone size | J gene | D gene | V gene | CDR3 protein | CDR3 DNA
many | TRBJ2-5 | TRBD1 | TRBV10-3 | CAITKRGTGGQETQYF | TGTGCCATCACAAAAAGAGGGACAGGGGGTCAAGAGACCCAGTACTTC
few | TRBJ1-4 | . | TRBV5-1 | CASSWDGSSNEKLFF | TGCGCCAGCAGCTGGGACGGTAGCTCCAATGAAAAACTGTTTTTT
. | TRBJ2-1 | . | TRBV19 | CASRLDLYNEQFF | TGTGCCAGTAGATTAGACTTGTACAATGAGCAGTTCTTC
. | TRBJ1-2 | . | TRBV7-8 | CASSQRQETYGYTF | TGTGCCAGCAGCCAAAGACAGGAAACCTATGGCTACACCTTC
few | TRBJ2-1 | TRBD2 | TRBV5-1 | CASSLFSRGLADYNEQFF | TGCGCCAGCAGCTTGTTTAGCCGGGGACTAGCGGACTACAATGAGCAGTTCTTC
few | TRBJ1-3 | TRBD1 | TRBV5-1 | CASSLDRGSNTIYF | TGCGCCAGCAGCTTGGACAGGGGCTCAAACACCATATATTTT
. | TRBJ2-7 | TRBD2 | TRBV3-1 | CASSLWGLGLSSYEQYF | TGTGCCAGCAGCCTATGGGGGTTGGGACTATCATCCTACGAGCAGTACTTC
. | TRBJ1-2 | . | TRBV5-4 | CASSSKDSYGYTF | TGTGCCAGCAGCTCTAAGGACAGCTATGGCTACACCTTC
few | TRBJ1-2 | TRBD1 | TRBV18 | CASSPPMTGVGGYTF | TGTGCCAGCTCACCACCGATGACAGGGGTGGGTGGCTACACCTTC
many | TRBJ1-1 | . | TRBV28 | CASSLSGPGGTEAFF | TGTGCCAGCAGTTTATCAGGACCAGGTGGGACTGAAGCTTTCTTT
few | TRBJ1-6 | TRBD1 | TRBV7-9 | CASSSPGQGGSPLHF | TGTGCCAGCAGCTCACCGGGACAGGGCGGCTCACCCCTCCACTTT
. | TRBJ2-3 | . | TRBV6-1 | CASSTSGTSTDTQYF | TGTGCCAGCAGTACCTCCGGGACTAGCACAGATACGCAGTATTTT
. | TRBJ1-1 | . | TRBV5-1 | CASNGGTEAFF | TGCGCCAGCAATGGGGGCACTGAAGCTTTCTTT
few | TRBJ1-2 | . | TRBV29-1 | CSARDGWGYGYTF | TGCAGCGCCCGGGACGGTTGGGGCTATGGCTACACCTTC
. | TRBJ2-2 | . | TRBV19 | CASSIVAGSIAGELFF | TGTGCCAGTAGTATAGTGGCAGGGAGTATAGCCGGGGAGCTGTTTTTT
few | TRBJ2-4 | TRBD1 | TRBV28 | CASSLYRGRAKNIQYF | TGTGCCAGCAGTTTATACAGGGGAAGGGCCAAAAACATTCAGTACTTC
many | TRBJ1-2 | TRBD1 | TRBV2 | CASRKQGADGYTF | TGTGCCAGCAGAAAACAGGGGGCGGATGGCTACACCTTC
. | TRBJ2-2 | . | TRBV28 | CASRDRLYLSNTGELFF | TGTGCCAGCAGAGACAGGCTATATCTTTCGAACACCGGGGAGCTGTTTTTT